This entry features one T cell receptor beta chain sequence. The antigen remains undetermined. The record originates from a study of OX40 agonist ivuxolimab in advanced cancers. About the research overall: The drug used for patients, ivuxolimab, was an agonistic anti-OX40 (CD134) antibody. Patients got intravenous ivuxolimab at 0.01 to 10 mg/kg every 2 weeks. Notes on the study in general: On average, a greater number of expanded clones characterised CD8+ T cells relative to CD4+. Determination of antigen specificity was not performed for the expanded peripheral T cells.

Some clones are missing from TCRdb's copy, which holds only in-frame ones; the method was immunoSEQ multiplex PCR. The data show over 55,000 clones, with 75% to 95% seen just once and 14% held by the top ten. Germline trimming cut 3 bases from V and 6 bases from J; bases unmatched to any gene: 7. This CDR3 is 15 amino acids long. The germline V gene has CDR1 SGHNT and CDR2 YENEEA. The gene calls are TRBV11-3 and TRBJ2-1, with 8 bases lining up with TRBD2. This material consisted of CD4+ or CD8+ T cells sorted from blood, taken in a trial of the OX40 agonist ivuxolimab. This sequence originates from an adult with an advanced solid tumor such as melanoma, head and neck, liver or kidney cancer. CDR3 sequence: CASSFTSGSSNEQFF. The DNA for the CDR3 is TGTGCCAGCAGCTTCACCAGCGGGAGCAGCAATGAGCAGTTCTTC.